This T cell receptor beta chain was captured in a study of identical twins. Broader study findings: Whereas memory repertoires showed no such difference, abundant cord blood beta clonotypes carried fewer insertions. With beta out-of-frame sequences, excess sharing by twins was weaker.

V dropped 6 bases and J dropped 0; count of bases not matched to a gene: 13. The CDR3 runs 18 residues. Germline V gene sequence: CDR1 DFQATT, CDR2 SNEGSKA (reference sequence). Worth noting for this clonotype: Its antigen is currently unknown.

Addition of a universal primer site occurred through template switching, and cDNA carried unique molecular identifiers. TCRdb re-derived calls from the 5' RACE reads in MiXCR, one entry per CDR3 protein. The profile covers 1.5 million or so distinct CDR3 sequences, with roughly a third appearing a single time and over 0.25% taken by the ten largest. The chain combines TRBV20-1 with TRBJ2-1; 11 bases line up with TRBD2. This TCR was recovered from a newborn girl in good health. Sequencing was carried out using cord blood. This CDR3 is CSARSTSGTPSSYNEQFF. CDR3 DNA sequence: TGCAGTGCCCGATCGACTAGCGGGACCCCCAGCTCCTACAATGAGCAGTTCTTC.